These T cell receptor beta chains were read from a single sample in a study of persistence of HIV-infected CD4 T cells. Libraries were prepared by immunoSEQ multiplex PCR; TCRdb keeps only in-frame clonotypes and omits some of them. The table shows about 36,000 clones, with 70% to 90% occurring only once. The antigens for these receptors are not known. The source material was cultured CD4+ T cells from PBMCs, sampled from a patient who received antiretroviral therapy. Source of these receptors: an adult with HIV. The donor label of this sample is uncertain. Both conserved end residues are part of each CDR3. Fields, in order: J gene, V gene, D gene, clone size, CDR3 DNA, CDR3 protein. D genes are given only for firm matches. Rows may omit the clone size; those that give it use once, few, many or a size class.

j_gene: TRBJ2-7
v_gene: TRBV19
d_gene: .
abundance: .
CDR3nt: TGTGCCAGTACCCGAGCGGCAGGGGTGAACTACGAGCAGTACTTC
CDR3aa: CASTRAAGVNYEQYF

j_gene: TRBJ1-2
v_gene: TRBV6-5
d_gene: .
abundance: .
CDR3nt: TGTGCCAGCAGTTACGCCAATAACTATGGCTACACCTTC
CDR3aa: CASSYANNYGYTF

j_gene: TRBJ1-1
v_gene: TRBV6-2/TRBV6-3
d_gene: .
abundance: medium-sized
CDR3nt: TGTGCCAGCAGTTACGTTTGGGAAGACAGTATGAACACTGAAGCTTTCTTT
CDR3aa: CASSYVWEDSMNTEAFF

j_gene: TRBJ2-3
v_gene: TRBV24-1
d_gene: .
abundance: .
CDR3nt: TGTGCCACCAGTGCCGACAGGAGAACAGATACGCAGTATTTT
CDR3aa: CATSADRRTDTQYF

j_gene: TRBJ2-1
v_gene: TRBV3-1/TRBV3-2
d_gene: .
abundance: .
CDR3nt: TGTGCCAGCAGCCAGGGTCTCTCTGCTGGTGGGCAGTTCTTC
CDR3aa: CASSQGLSAGGQFF

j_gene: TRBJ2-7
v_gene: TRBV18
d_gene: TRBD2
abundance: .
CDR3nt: TGTGCCAGCTCACCTAGCGGGGGGCTTACCTACGAGCAGTACTTC
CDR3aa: CASSPSGGLTYEQYF

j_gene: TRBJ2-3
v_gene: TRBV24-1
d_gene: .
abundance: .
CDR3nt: TGTGCCACCAGTGATTTCCTAGCAGGAGATACGCAGTATTTT
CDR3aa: CATSDFLAGDTQYF

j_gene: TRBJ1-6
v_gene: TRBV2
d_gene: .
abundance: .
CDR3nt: TGTGCCAGTTTCCCGGGGCCTAATTCACCCCTCCACTTT
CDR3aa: CASFPGPNSPLHF

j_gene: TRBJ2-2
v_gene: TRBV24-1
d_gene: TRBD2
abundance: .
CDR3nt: TGTGCCACCAGTGTCGCTAGCGGGGGGTTTGGCACCGGGGAGCTGTTTTTT
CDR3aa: CATSVASGGFGTGELFF

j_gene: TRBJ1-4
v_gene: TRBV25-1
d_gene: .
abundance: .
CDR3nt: TGTGCCAGCAGTGAGGGGAAAGGGCTCCTTATTGAAAAACTGTTTTTT
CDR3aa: CASSEGKGLLIEKLFF

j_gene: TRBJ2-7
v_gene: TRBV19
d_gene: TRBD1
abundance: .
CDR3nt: TGTGCCAGTAGTCCCCGGGACAGGGGGACCTACGAGCAGTACTTC
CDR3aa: CASSPRDRGTYEQYF

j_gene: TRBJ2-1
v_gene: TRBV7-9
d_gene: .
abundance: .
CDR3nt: TGTGCCAGCAGCTTAGGGGGGGAAGCTAATGAGCAGTTCTTC
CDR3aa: CASSLGGEANEQFF

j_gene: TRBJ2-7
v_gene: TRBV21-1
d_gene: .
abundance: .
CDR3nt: TGTGCCATCCGACATCGGGGACGGCAGTACTTC
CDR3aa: CAIRHRGRQYF

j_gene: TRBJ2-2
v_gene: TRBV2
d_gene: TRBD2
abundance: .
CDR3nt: TGTGCCAGCAGCGTATCCGGGACTAGCGGGGGACATATGAACACCGGGGAGCTGTTTTTT
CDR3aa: CASSVSGTSGGHMNTGELFF

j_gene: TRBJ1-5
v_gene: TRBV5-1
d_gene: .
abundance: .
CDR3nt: TGCGCCAGCAGCTTGGATAGCAATCAGCCCCAGCATTTT
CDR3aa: CASSLDSNQPQHF

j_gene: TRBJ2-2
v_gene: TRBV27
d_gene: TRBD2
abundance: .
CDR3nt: TGTGCCAGCAGTCCGTTAGCGGGGTTGAACACCGGGGAGCTGTTTTTT
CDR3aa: CASSPLAGLNTGELFF

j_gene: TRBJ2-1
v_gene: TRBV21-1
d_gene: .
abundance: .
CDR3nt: TGTGCCAGCAGCAAAGCCCGTGACAGGAACAATGAGCAGTTCTTC
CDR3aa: CASSKARDRNNEQFF

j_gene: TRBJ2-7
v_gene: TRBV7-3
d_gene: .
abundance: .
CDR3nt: TGTGCCAGCAGCTTAACTTCAGGAACTGAGCAGTACTTC
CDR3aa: CASSLTSGTEQYF

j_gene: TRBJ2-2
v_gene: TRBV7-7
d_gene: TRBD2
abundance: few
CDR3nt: TGTGCCAGCAGCTTACTAGCGGGGGACGTCACCGGGGAGCTGTTTTTT
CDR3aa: CASSLLAGDVTGELFF

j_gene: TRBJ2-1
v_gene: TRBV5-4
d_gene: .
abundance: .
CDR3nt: TGTGCCAGCAGAAAAGCCAGCAACCCGAATGAGCAGTTCTTC
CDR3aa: CASRKASNPNEQFF

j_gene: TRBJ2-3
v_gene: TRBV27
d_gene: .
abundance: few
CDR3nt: TGTGCCAGCAGTTTGGACAGTGGGCTCACAGATACGCAGTATTTT
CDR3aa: CASSLDSGLTDTQYF

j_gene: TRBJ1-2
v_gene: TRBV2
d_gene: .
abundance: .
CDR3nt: TGTGCCAGCAGGGCGGACAGCGGCTATGGCTACACCTTC
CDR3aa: CASRADSGYGYTF

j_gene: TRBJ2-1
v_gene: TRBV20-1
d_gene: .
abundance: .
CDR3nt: TGCAGTGCTAGTCAAACATACAATGAGCAGTTCTTC
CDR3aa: CSASQTYNEQFF

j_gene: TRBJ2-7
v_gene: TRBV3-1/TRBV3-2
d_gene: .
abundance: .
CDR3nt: TGTGCCAGCAGCCAAGACCGTTACGAGCAGTACTTC
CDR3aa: CASSQDRYEQYF

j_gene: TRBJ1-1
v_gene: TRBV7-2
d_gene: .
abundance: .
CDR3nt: TGTGCCAGCAGCTTAAAAACAGGGTGGGGCACTGAAGCTTTCTTT
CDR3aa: CASSLKTGWGTEAFF

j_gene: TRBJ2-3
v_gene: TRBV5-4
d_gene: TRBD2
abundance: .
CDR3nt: TGTGCCAGCAGCTTGGAACTAGCGGGGACCGATACGCAGTATTTT
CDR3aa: CASSLELAGTDTQYF

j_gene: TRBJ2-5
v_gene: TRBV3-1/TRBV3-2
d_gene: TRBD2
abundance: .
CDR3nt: TGTGCCAGCAGATTGAGCGGGGGCCAAGAGACCCAGTACTTC
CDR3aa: CASRLSGGQETQYF

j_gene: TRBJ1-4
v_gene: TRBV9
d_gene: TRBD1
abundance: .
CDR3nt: TGTGCCAGCAGCGTAGACGTCAGGGGGGAACGTGAAAAACTGTTTTTT
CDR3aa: CASSVDVRGEREKLFF

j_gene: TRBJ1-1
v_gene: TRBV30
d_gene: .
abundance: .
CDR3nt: TGTGCCTGGAGTATGCAGGGCGATGAAGCTTTCTTT
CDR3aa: CAWSMQGDEAFF

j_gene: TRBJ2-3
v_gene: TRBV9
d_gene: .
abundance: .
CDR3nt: TGTGCCAGCAGCGTGGATTCTAGCACAGATACGCAGTATTTT
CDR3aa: CASSVDSSTDTQYF

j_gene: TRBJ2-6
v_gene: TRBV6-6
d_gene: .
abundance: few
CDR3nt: TGTGCCAGCAGTCGGAGGGGGACAGACTTTGGAGGCTCTGGGGCCAACGTCCTGACTTTC
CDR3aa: CASSRRGTDFGGSGANVLTF

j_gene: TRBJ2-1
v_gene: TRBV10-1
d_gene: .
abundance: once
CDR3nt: TGCGCCAGCAGTGAGTCGGGCGACTCCTACAATGAGCAGTTCTTC
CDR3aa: CASSESGDSYNEQFF

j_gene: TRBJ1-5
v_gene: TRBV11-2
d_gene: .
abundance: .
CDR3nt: TGTGCCAGCAGCCCCCTGGATGATACATTGGTAGGCAATCAGCCCCAGCATTTT
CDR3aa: CASSPLDDTLVGNQPQHF

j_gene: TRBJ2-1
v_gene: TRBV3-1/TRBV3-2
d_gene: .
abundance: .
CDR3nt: TGTGCCAGCAGCCACTTGGGGAGATACAATGAGCAGTTCTTC
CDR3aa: CASSHLGRYNEQFF

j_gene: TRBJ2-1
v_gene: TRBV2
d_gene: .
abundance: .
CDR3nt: TGTGCCAGCAGTGACGGGACTCCCTACAATGAGCAGTTCTTC
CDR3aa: CASSDGTPYNEQFF

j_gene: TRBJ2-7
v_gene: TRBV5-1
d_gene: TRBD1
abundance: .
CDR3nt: TGCGCCAGCAGCTTGGGTGGCCAGGGGGCGAATGAGCAGTACTTC
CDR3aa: CASSLGGQGANEQYF

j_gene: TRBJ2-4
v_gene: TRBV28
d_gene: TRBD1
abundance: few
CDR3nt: TGTGCCAGCAGAGGACAGGCCTCAGCCAAAAACATTCAGTACTTC
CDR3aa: CASRGQASAKNIQYF

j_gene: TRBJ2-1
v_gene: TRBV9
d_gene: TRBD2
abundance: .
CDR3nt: TGTGCCAGCAGCGTCCAGACTAGCGGGGGGGCCTTAAACAATGAGCAGTTCTTC
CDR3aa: CASSVQTSGGALNNEQFF

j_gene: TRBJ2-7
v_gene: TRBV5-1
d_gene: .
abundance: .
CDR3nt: TGCGCCAGCAGCTTGGGAGGGGAAAGCTCCTACGAGCAGTACTTC
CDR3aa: CASSLGGESSYEQYF